These T cell receptor beta chains were read from a single sample in a study of regulatory T cells in long-lasting Graves disease. TCRdb ran MiXCR on the multiplex PCR reads and lists one entry per CDR3 protein. The data hold nearly 350,000 distinct CDR3 sequences, with less than 20% observed a single time. This specimen consisted of peripheral blood mononuclear cells (PBMCs), obtained when the disease was refractory, from a patient treated with antithyroid drugs. All receptors derive from a female donor with Graves disease. CDR3s include the opening cysteine and the closing phenylalanine or tryptophan. Each record gives: D gene, V gene, clone size, J gene, CDR3 DNA, CDR3 protein. D genes are given only for firm matches. Some rows have no size entry. The others give once, few or many, or a class for an expanded clone.

>TRBD2|TRBV12-3/TRBV12-4|many|TRBJ2-5
TGTGCCAGCAGTTTAGGGGCTAGCGGGCTCCAAGAGACCCAGTACTTC
CASSLGASGLQETQYF
>NA|TRBV3-1|few|TRBJ1-1
TGTGCCAGCACCCCCACCCCGGATCTCACCCCCCCAGCTTTCTTT
CASTPTPDLTPPAFF
>TRBD1|TRBV2|NA|TRBJ2-3
TGTGCCAGCAGTGAACCTCGGTGGGGACAGGCGATCACAGATACGCAGTATTTT
CASSEPRWGQAITDTQYF
>TRBD2|TRBV18|many|TRBJ2-7
TGTGCCAGCTCACCCAAACTAGCGTACGCCTACGAGCAGTACTTC
CASSPKLAYAYEQYF
>TRBD2|TRBV5-1|NA|TRBJ2-5
TGCGCCAGCAGCTCATGGACTAGCGGGGCTGAGACCCAGTACTTC
CASSSWTSGAETQYF
>TRBD2|TRBV6-5|many|TRBJ2-2
TGTGCCAGCAGTTATGGGGGGGGTCTTAACACCGGGGAGCTGTTTTTT
CASSYGGGLNTGELFF
>NA|TRBV7-2|many|TRBJ1-6
TGTGCCAGCAGCTTATTTCGGTCACCCCTCCACTTT
CASSLFRSPLHF
>NA|TRBV12-3/TRBV12-4|many|TRBJ2-5
TGTGCCAGCAGATACAGTGGGGCTAGCGAGACCCAGTACTTC
CASRYSGASETQYF
>NA|TRBV7-2|many|TRBJ1-1
TGTGCCAGCAGCTTAGCTGGAGGACAGTCCACTGAAGCTTTCTTT
CASSLAGGQSTEAFF
>TRBD2|TRBV6-5|many|TRBJ2-7
TGTGCCAGCAGTTACGGGCGGGAGGGCTACGAGCAGTACTTC
CASSYGREGYEQYF
>TRBD1|TRBV28|many|TRBJ2-7
TGTGCCACCCTGGACAGGCGCCAATCCGAGCAGTACTTC
CATLDRRQSEQYF
>TRBD1|TRBV7-9|NA|TRBJ2-1
TGTGCCAGCAGACCCGGCAGGTTGGACAGGGGCCTAGGCAATGAGCAGTTCTTC
CASRPGRLDRGLGNEQFF
>NA|TRBV3-1|few|TRBJ1-1
TGTGCCAGCACCCTTTCCGGGCAGGTAGCTTTCTTT
CASTLSGQVAFF
>NA|TRBV27|many|TRBJ1-2
TGTGCCAGCAGCTCGAGAGGGAACTATGGCTACACCTTC
CASSSRGNYGYTF
>TRBD1|TRBV15|NA|TRBJ2-7
TGTGCCACCAGCAGAGAACAGGGGAGCTACGAGCAGTACTTC
CATSREQGSYEQYF
>NA|TRBV20-1|many|TRBJ1-5
TGCAGTGCTAGGCGGGGCACGGACAGCAATCAGCCCCAGCATTTT
CSARRGTDSNQPQHF
>TRBD2|TRBV7-9|NA|TRBJ2-7
TGTGCCAGCAGCTTACGGACTAGAGCCCACGAGCAGTACTTC
CASSLRTRAHEQYF
>TRBD1|TRBV7-2|many|TRBJ2-4
TGTGCCAGCAGCTTGGGACAGGGATCGGACAAAAACATTCAGTACTTC
CASSLGQGSDKNIQYF
>TRBD1|TRBV19|few|TRBJ1-5
TGTGCCAGTAGTATACATACAGGGGGCAATCAGCCCCAGCATTTT
CASSIHTGGNQPQHF
>TRBD1|TRBV10-3|few|TRBJ2-1
TGTGCCATCTGCAACGGGCCCGGGACAGGGACACACAATGAGCAGTTCTTC
CAICNGPGTGTHNEQFF
>NA|TRBV20-1|NA|TRBJ2-7
TGCAGTGCTAGATCTACCAGTGTGAGCGAGCAGTACTTC
CSARSTSVSEQYF
>NA|TRBV4-1|NA|TRBJ2-7
TGCGCCAGCAGCCAAAGTAGCTCCTACGAGCAGTACTTC
CASSQSSSYEQYF
>TRBD1|TRBV6-1|many|TRBJ1-5
TGTGCCAGCCACAACGACAGGGAAAGTCAGCCCCAGCATTTT
CASHNDRESQPQHF
>NA|TRBV29-1|NA|TRBJ1-1
TGCAGCGCATCTTTGACCGGACTGAACACTGAAGCTTTCTTT
CSASLTGLNTEAFF
>TRBD1|TRBV20-1|NA|TRBJ1-5
TGCAGTGCTAGCGGGCAGGGGGCGGATCAGCCCCAGCATTTT
CSASGQGADQPQHF
>TRBD1|TRBV4-1|NA|TRBJ1-5
TGCGCCAGCCGGCAGACAGGGACTCAGCAGCCCCAGCATTTT
CASRQTGTQQPQHF
>NA|TRBV7-9|many|TRBJ2-2
TGTGCCAGCAGCTTAGGCCTAGACACCGGGGAGCTGTTTTTT
CASSLGLDTGELFF
>TRBD2|TRBV7-9|many|TRBJ2-7
TGTGCCAGCAGCTCCTGGACTAGCGGGAGGACCTACGAGCAGTACTTC
CASSSWTSGRTYEQYF
>NA|TRBV11-2|NA|TRBJ2-3
TGTGCCAGCAGTGGAGATACGCAGTATTTT
CASSGDTQYF
>NA|TRBV10-3|once|TRBJ1-6
TGTGCCATCAGTGGGGGTGATTCACCCCTCCACTTT
CAISGGDSPLHF
>NA|TRBV6-2/TRBV6-3|NA|TRBJ1-1
TGTGCCAGCAGTGACGTTCCCGGGAACACTGAAGCTTTCTTT
CASSDVPGNTEAFF
>NA|TRBV10-1|NA|TRBJ2-1
TGCGCCAGCATGCGGGGCAATGAGCAGTTCTTC
CASMRGNEQFF
>NA|TRBV28|many|TRBJ2-7
TGTGCCAGCAGTTTTCGGGTGGGGAGAAGGAGCTCCTACGAGCAGTACTTC
CASSFRVGRRSSYEQYF
>TRBD1|TRBV18|NA|TRBJ1-1
TGTGCCAGCTCGCCGGGACAGGGGGCTTTCGAAGCTTTCTTT
CASSPGQGAFEAFF
>NA|TRBV19|few|TRBJ1-5
TGTGCCAGTAGTATAGATCGATGGGGAGGCCATCAGCCCCAGCATTTT
CASSIDRWGGHQPQHF
>NA|TRBV7-9|NA|TRBJ2-1
TGTGCCAGCAGCTTAAAACTACCCAAAAGCGCCGTCCGCTATCATGAGCAGTTCTTC
CASSLKLPKSAVRYHEQFF
>NA|TRBV27|NA|TRBJ1-5
TGTGCCAGCAGTCCCCGGGCAGGGCCCCATCAGCCCCAGCATTTT
CASSPRAGPHQPQHF
>NA|TRBV28|many|TRBJ1-5
TGTGCCAGCAGTGAACCAGGGGTCCAGCCCCAGCATTTT
CASSEPGVQPQHF
>TRBD1|TRBV5-1|many|TRBJ1-1
TGCGCCAGCAGCTTGGGATGGGGACAGGTGAACACTGAAGCTTTCTTT
CASSLGWGQVNTEAFF
>NA|TRBV5-1|NA|TRBJ2-2
TGCGCCAGCTCGGTGAACGCCGCCTCCGGGGAGCTGTTTTTT
CASSVNAASGELFF
>TRBD1|TRBV29-1|few|TRBJ2-7
TGCAGCGCCTCATCCGGGACAGGGTCCTACGAGCAGTACTTC
CSASSGTGSYEQYF
>TRBD1|TRBV7-2|many|TRBJ2-7
TGTGCCAGCAGCTTAAGACAGGGGGAAGTGTACGAGCAGTACTTC
CASSLRQGEVYEQYF